A selection of T cell receptor beta chains follows, all from one sample in a study of blood T cell repertoires in COVID-19. Generated by immunoSEQ multiplex PCR, the TCRdb table keeps only in-frame clones and is missing some. The sample has some 270,000 clones, around 90% seen once. Specimen: peripheral blood. All receptors derive from a woman aged 60 to 75 with COVID-19, enrolled during active disease. CDR3s include the opening cysteine and the closing phenylalanine or tryptophan. The order of the fields is CDR3 protein, CDR3 DNA, D gene, J gene, CDR3 length, V gene, clone size. The D gene is left open where the match is weak. Clone size is stated in some rows and not others, as once, few, many or a class when expanded.

CDR3aa: CASSLSQGYGYTF; CDR3nt: TGTGCCAGCAGCTTAAGTCAGGGGTATGGCTACACCTTC; d_gene: NA; j_gene: TRBJ1-2; len: 13; v_gene: TRBV7-9; abundance: NA
CDR3aa: CASSSTGEEYGYTF; CDR3nt: TGTGCCAGCAGCTCGACAGGGGAGGAGTATGGCTACACCTTC; d_gene: TRBD1; j_gene: TRBJ1-2; len: 14; v_gene: TRBV9; abundance: NA
CDR3aa: CASSSRDREREKLFF; CDR3nt: TGCGCCAGCAGCTCGAGGGACAGGGAACGTGAAAAACTGTTTTTT; d_gene: TRBD1; j_gene: TRBJ1-4; len: 15; v_gene: TRBV5-1; abundance: NA
CDR3aa: CASSIRQGVNNEAFF; CDR3nt: TGTGCCAGTAGTATTCGGCAGGGGGTAAATAATGAAGCTTTCTTT; d_gene: TRBD1; j_gene: TRBJ1-1; len: 15; v_gene: TRBV19; abundance: NA
CDR3aa: CASRNQGGEKLFF; CDR3nt: TGTGCCAGCAGAAACCAAGGGGGTGAAAAACTGTTTTTT; d_gene: NA; j_gene: TRBJ1-4; len: 13; v_gene: TRBV7-2; abundance: NA
CDR3aa: CASSLARTANQPQHF; CDR3nt: TGTGCCAGCAGCTTAGCCAGGACAGCCAATCAGCCCCAGCATTTT; d_gene: NA; j_gene: TRBJ1-5; len: 15; v_gene: TRBV7-8; abundance: NA
CDR3aa: CASSGYRGLSSSYNEQFF; CDR3nt: TGTGCCAGCAGCGGGTACAGGGGGCTGTCTAGCTCCTACAATGAGCAGTTCTTC; d_gene: TRBD1; j_gene: TRBJ2-1; len: 18; v_gene: TRBV7-9; abundance: NA
CDR3aa: CSVAGTGNEQFF; CDR3nt: TGCAGCGTTGCCGGGACAGGCAATGAGCAGTTCTTC; d_gene: TRBD1; j_gene: TRBJ2-1; len: 12; v_gene: TRBV29-1; abundance: once
CDR3aa: CASSAPLAGGIYNEQFF; CDR3nt: TGTGCCAGCAGCGCCCCTCTAGCGGGGGGGATCTACAATGAGCAGTTCTTC; d_gene: TRBD2; j_gene: TRBJ2-1; len: 17; v_gene: TRBV9; abundance: NA
CDR3aa: CASSGSGATVGELFF; CDR3nt: TGTGCCAGCAGCGGCAGCGGGGCTACGGTCGGGGAGCTGTTTTTT; d_gene: TRBD2; j_gene: TRBJ2-2; len: 15; v_gene: TRBV7-8; abundance: NA
CDR3aa: CATSSTGEYGYTF; CDR3nt: TGTGCCACCAGCAGTACAGGGGAATATGGCTACACCTTC; d_gene: TRBD1; j_gene: TRBJ1-2; len: 13; v_gene: TRBV15; abundance: NA
CDR3aa: CASSIFRTGNDYEQYF; CDR3nt: TGTGCCAGCTCAATTTTCCGGACAGGGAATGACTACGAGCAGTACTTC; d_gene: TRBD1; j_gene: TRBJ2-7; len: 16; v_gene: TRBV27; abundance: NA
CDR3aa: CASSHTGTSGVGADTQYF; CDR3nt: TGTGCCAGCAGCCATACCGGGACTAGCGGGGTTGGGGCAGATACGCAGTATTTT; d_gene: TRBD2; j_gene: TRBJ2-3; len: 18; v_gene: TRBV4-2; abundance: NA
CDR3aa: CASSLEGRQETQYF; CDR3nt: TGCGCCAGCAGCTTGGAGGGGAGGCAGGAGACCCAGTACTTC; d_gene: NA; j_gene: TRBJ2-5; len: 14; v_gene: TRBV5-1; abundance: NA
CDR3aa: CASSLFSGGLNEQFF; CDR3nt: TGTGCCAGCAGCTTATTTAGCGGGGGGCTCAATGAGCAGTTCTTC; d_gene: TRBD2; j_gene: TRBJ2-1; len: 15; v_gene: TRBV7-9; abundance: NA
CDR3aa: CASSSRTGNEQFF; CDR3nt: TGTGCCAGCAGTTCCCGGACAGGGAATGAGCAGTTCTTC; d_gene: TRBD1; j_gene: TRBJ2-1; len: 13; v_gene: TRBV6-5; abundance: NA
CDR3aa: CASAPRGGQNIQYF; CDR3nt: TGTGCCAGCGCCCCTCGGGGGGGGCAAAACATTCAGTACTTC; d_gene: TRBD2; j_gene: TRBJ2-4; len: 14; v_gene: TRBV25-1; abundance: once
CDR3aa: CASSLELGGGTDTQYF; CDR3nt: TGTGCCAGCAGCTTAGAGCTGGGGGGGGGCACAGATACGCAGTATTTT; d_gene: TRBD2; j_gene: TRBJ2-3; len: 16; v_gene: TRBV7-2; abundance: NA
CDR3aa: CASSLLGGTSVYEQFF; CDR3nt: TGTGCCAGCAGCTTACTTGGAGGGACTAGTGTCTATGAGCAGTTCTTC; d_gene: TRBD2; j_gene: TRBJ2-1; len: 16; v_gene: TRBV7-2; abundance: NA
CDR3aa: CASSIATTTIHYNEQFF; CDR3nt: TGTGCCAGTAGTATAGCGACTACAACCATCCACTACAATGAGCAGTTCTTC; d_gene: NA; j_gene: TRBJ2-1; len: 17; v_gene: TRBV19; abundance: NA
CDR3aa: CASSPGTGGTNQPQHF; CDR3nt: TGTGCCAGCTCACCCGGGACAGGGGGTACCAATCAGCCCCAGCATTTT; d_gene: TRBD1; j_gene: TRBJ1-5; len: 16; v_gene: TRBV18; abundance: once
CDR3aa: CSVEAFMTAATPPVNYGYTF; CDR3nt: TGCAGCGTTGAAGCATTTATGACAGCTGCGACCCCTCCAGTCAACTATGGCTACACCTTC; d_gene: NA; j_gene: TRBJ1-2; len: 20; v_gene: TRBV29-1; abundance: few
CDR3aa: CASSLGGRGPQHF; CDR3nt: TGTGCCAGCAGCTTAGGAGGTCGGGGGCCCCAGCATTTT; d_gene: NA; j_gene: TRBJ1-5; len: 13; v_gene: TRBV7-9; abundance: once
CDR3aa: CASSPDWTTYEQYF; CDR3nt: TGTGCCAGCAGCCCGGATTGGACAACCTACGAGCAGTACTTC; d_gene: NA; j_gene: TRBJ2-7; len: 14; v_gene: TRBV5-4; abundance: NA
CDR3aa: CASGAGAGGSNEQFF; CDR3nt: TGTGCCTCCGGCGCAGGCGCAGGGGGCTCGAATGAGCAGTTCTTC; d_gene: TRBD1; j_gene: TRBJ2-1; len: 15; v_gene: TRBV10-3; abundance: NA
CDR3aa: CASSQGASGYEQFF; CDR3nt: TGTGCCAGCAGCCAAGGGGCTAGCGGCTATGAGCAGTTCTTC; d_gene: TRBD2; j_gene: TRBJ2-1; len: 14; v_gene: TRBV3-1/TRBV3-2; abundance: NA
CDR3aa: CASSYSGGTYEQYF; CDR3nt: TGTGCCAGCAGTTACTCGGGGGGAACCTACGAGCAGTACTTC; d_gene: NA; j_gene: TRBJ2-7; len: 14; v_gene: TRBV6-5; abundance: NA
CDR3aa: CASSRLDGYNEQFF; CDR3nt: TGTGCCAGCAGTCGACTAGACGGCTACAATGAGCAGTTCTTC; d_gene: NA; j_gene: TRBJ2-1; len: 14; v_gene: TRBV6-5; abundance: NA
CDR3aa: CASSSGTTGNQPQHF; CDR3nt: TGTGCCAGCAGCTCTGGGACAACCGGCAATCAGCCCCAGCATTTT; d_gene: NA; j_gene: TRBJ1-5; len: 15; v_gene: TRBV7-8; abundance: NA
CDR3aa: CASRTGNTEAFF; CDR3nt: TGTGCCAGCAGGACAGGAAACACTGAAGCTTTCTTT; d_gene: NA; j_gene: TRBJ1-1; len: 12; v_gene: TRBV28; abundance: NA
CDR3aa: CASSQALTGGPSLNTEAFF; CDR3nt: TGCGCCAGCAGCCAAGCTCTGACAGGTGGGCCCTCTCTTAACACTGAAGCTTTCTTT; d_gene: NA; j_gene: TRBJ1-1; len: 19; v_gene: TRBV4-1; abundance: NA
CDR3aa: CASIRRNLDEQYF; CDR3nt: TGTGCCAGCATACGGAGGAACTTAGACGAGCAGTACTTC; d_gene: NA; j_gene: TRBJ2-7; len: 13; v_gene: TRBV2; abundance: NA
CDR3aa: CASSPDFQRLGYTF; CDR3nt: TGTGCCAGCAGCCCGGACTTCCAACGTTTGGGCTACACCTTC; d_gene: NA; j_gene: TRBJ1-2; len: 14; v_gene: TRBV5-6; abundance: NA
CDR3aa: CASSWGQAGNTIYF; CDR3nt: TGTGCCAGCAGCTGGGGACAGGCTGGAAACACCATATATTTT; d_gene: TRBD1; j_gene: TRBJ1-3; len: 14; v_gene: TRBV5-4; abundance: NA
CDR3aa: CASSLSGLAGGLENIQYF; CDR3nt: TGTGCCAGCAGTTTATCAGGCCTAGCGGGGGGGCTTGAAAACATTCAGTACTTC; d_gene: TRBD2; j_gene: TRBJ2-4; len: 18; v_gene: TRBV27; abundance: NA
CDR3aa: CASRSAGQGFSGYTF; CDR3nt: TGTGCCAGCAGGTCGGCGGGACAGGGCTTTAGTGGCTACACCTTC; d_gene: TRBD1; j_gene: TRBJ1-2; len: 15; v_gene: TRBV6-5; abundance: once
CDR3aa: CASSPSGTGYGYTF; CDR3nt: TGTGCCAGCAGCCCTTCCGGGACAGGCTATGGCTACACCTTC; d_gene: TRBD1; j_gene: TRBJ1-2; len: 14; v_gene: TRBV11-2; abundance: NA
CDR3aa: CASSESGGLTEAFF; CDR3nt: TGTGCCAGCAGTGAGTCAGGGGGTCTCACTGAAGCTTTCTTT; d_gene: TRBD1; j_gene: TRBJ1-1; len: 14; v_gene: TRBV6-1; abundance: few
CDR3aa: CASSGRGEQFF; CDR3nt: TGTGCCAGTAGTGGGAGGGGTGAGCAGTTCTTC; d_gene: TRBD2; j_gene: TRBJ2-1; len: 11; v_gene: TRBV19; abundance: NA
CDR3aa: CASSITSGGSSTDTQYF; CDR3nt: TGTGCCAGCTCTATCACGAGCGGGGGCTCTAGCACAGATACGCAGTATTTT; d_gene: TRBD2; j_gene: TRBJ2-3; len: 17; v_gene: TRBV18; abundance: NA
CDR3aa: CASNVQENTEAFF; CDR3nt: TGTGCCAGCAACGTACAGGAGAACACTGAAGCTTTCTTT; d_gene: NA; j_gene: TRBJ1-1; len: 13; v_gene: TRBV7-9; abundance: NA
CDR3aa: CASSKLRRGSDGYTF; CDR3nt: TGTGCCAGCAGCAAATTGAGGCGGGGCTCGGATGGCTACACCTTC; d_gene: NA; j_gene: TRBJ1-2; len: 15; v_gene: TRBV21-1; abundance: once
CDR3aa: CASSLGGAFISGNTIYF; CDR3nt: TGTGCCAGCAGCTTAGGGGGGGCCTTCATCTCTGGAAACACCATATATTTT; d_gene: NA; j_gene: TRBJ1-3; len: 17; v_gene: TRBV5-6; abundance: NA
CDR3aa: CSAEKGQDSYGYTF; CDR3nt: TGCAGCGCCGAAAAGGGACAGGACAGCTATGGCTACACCTTC; d_gene: TRBD1; j_gene: TRBJ1-2; len: 14; v_gene: TRBV29-1; abundance: NA
CDR3aa: CASSHRGSSYEQYF; CDR3nt: TGTGCCAGCTCACACAGGGGGAGCTCCTACGAGCAGTACTTC; d_gene: TRBD1; j_gene: TRBJ2-7; len: 14; v_gene: TRBV18; abundance: once
CDR3aa: CASSQEGVREAFF; CDR3nt: TGTGCCAGCAGCCAAGAGGGTGTCAGGGAAGCTTTCTTT; d_gene: NA; j_gene: TRBJ1-1; len: 13; v_gene: TRBV14; abundance: NA
CDR3aa: CASSHRTGRNQPQHF; CDR3nt: TGCGCCAGCAGCCATAGGACAGGGCGCAATCAGCCCCAGCATTTT; d_gene: TRBD1; j_gene: TRBJ1-5; len: 15; v_gene: TRBV4-3; abundance: NA
CDR3aa: CAISESPVAGEDYGYTF; CDR3nt: TGTGCCATCAGTGAGTCTCCTGTTGCCGGGGAGGACTATGGCTACACCTTC; d_gene: NA; j_gene: TRBJ1-2; len: 17; v_gene: TRBV10-3; abundance: NA
CDR3aa: CASSFSTGTGSSYNSPLHF; CDR3nt: TGTGCCAGCAGTTTTAGCACCGGGACAGGGAGCTCCTATAATTCACCCCTCCACTTT; d_gene: TRBD1; j_gene: TRBJ1-6; len: 19; v_gene: TRBV5-4; abundance: NA
CDR3aa: CASSGGPQGGSYEQYF; CDR3nt: TGTGCCAGCAGCGGGGGACCTCAGGGGGGATCCTACGAGCAGTACTTC; d_gene: NA; j_gene: TRBJ2-7; len: 16; v_gene: TRBV5-4; abundance: NA
CDR3aa: CASTRDRGDEQYF; CDR3nt: TGTGCCAGCACCCGGGACAGGGGAGACGAGCAGTACTTC; d_gene: TRBD1; j_gene: TRBJ2-7; len: 13; v_gene: TRBV2; abundance: NA
CDR3aa: CASSLTTGAPYGYTF; CDR3nt: TGCGCCAGCAGCTTAACCACAGGGGCCCCGTATGGCTACACCTTC; d_gene: TRBD1; j_gene: TRBJ1-2; len: 15; v_gene: TRBV5-1; abundance: NA
CDR3aa: CASSPTGIYGYTF; CDR3nt: TGTGCCAGCAGCCCCACAGGGATTTATGGCTACACCTTC; d_gene: NA; j_gene: TRBJ1-2; len: 13; v_gene: TRBV14; abundance: once